This T cell receptor beta chain appears in the sequencing data of a study of shared clonotypes between healthy human individuals. This clone was recorded once. Its antigen is as yet unknown. Germline V gene sequence: CDR1 SGHNT, CDR2 YENEEA. The CDR3 covers 14 residues. V was shortened by 4 bases and J by 0 bases, with 6 bases between the two germline ends. Donors comprised healthy HIV-negative adults lacking recent acute infections or vaccinations. Subsets obtained from CD4+ cells comprised CD45RA+ naive and CD45RA-negative memory cells. Broader study findings: Shared clonotypes: roughly 4.5% naive CD4, around 4% naive CD8, less than 2.5% memory CD4, over 0.3% memory CD8.

When replicate PCRs were run on sorted subsets, they used about 220 ng DNA, about 30,000 T cell genomes. Assay used: immunoSEQ multiplex PCR; TCRdb lists only in-frame clones, some missing. The table has around 2,000,000 clones, 85% to 95% seen once. The chain links TRBV11-3 to TRBJ2-2, with D perhaps TRBD2 (5 bases). The TCR sequence derives from a man aged 18 to 29 in good health. Sequences were obtained from naive CD4+ T cells sorted from blood. Subset in this sample: CD45RA+ positively selected. The DNA of the CDR3 is TGTGCCAGCAGCTCTAGCCCGAACACCGGGGAGCTGTTTTTT. This gives the protein CASSSSPNTGELFF.